Below are 5 T cell receptor beta chains sequenced from a single sample in a study of Tregs in tolerant kidney transplant recipients. Data came from immunoSEQ multiplex PCR; TCRdb stores just in-frame clones and leaves some out. Among roughly 250,000 clones listed, about 80% were seen once. The sample was CD4+ T cells from blood. The source of these receptors is a human donor in good health.

With regard to this clone: An end of the junction differs from the germline gene, which may be a read error. The chain has TRBV19 and TRBJ1-3; 7 bases are a match to TRBD1. The length of the CDR3 is 16 residues. The V gene's germline CDR1 is LNHDA and CDR2 SQIVND (reference sequence). CDR3 sequence reads: CASSDPGQSSGITIYF. CDR3 coding DNA: TGTGCCAGTAGTGACCCGGGACAGAGCTCTGGAATCACCATATATTTT.

The V and J genes are TRBV4-2 and TRBJ2-3, with TRBD2 matching over 9 bases. V shed 4 bases, J shed 7 bases, and the junction held 6 bases outside the gene matches. CDR3 size: 14 residues. CDR1 is LGHNA and CDR2 is YNFKEQ in the germline V gene. CDR3 in amino acids: CASSPAGGGNTQYF. The CDR3 DNA is TGTGCCAGCAGCCCAGCGGGGGGAGGGAATACGCAGTATTTT.

This clone was seen once. The chain recombines TRBV7-8 with TRBJ1-2; no definite D call. V dropped 2 bases and J dropped 6 bases, with 7 bases sitting between them. The germline V gene encodes CDR1 SGHVS and CDR2 FQNEAQ. There are 12 residues in the CDR3. The CDR3 loop is CASSLSQDGYTF. CDR3 in DNA: TGTGCCAGCAGCTTAAGCCAGGATGGCTACACCTTC.

This clone has only a few counts. The V call is TRBV6-6, the J call TRBJ1-5; 9 bases align to TRBD1. Trimming at V came to 6 bases and at J to 7 bases, leaving 7 bases not matched to a gene. The germline V gene encodes CDR1 MNHNY and CDR2 SVGAGI (reference sequence). This CDR3 comprises 14 residues. CDR3 in amino acids: CASSPDRGEQPQHF. The DNA for the CDR3 is TGTGCCAGCAGCCCGGACAGGGGAGAACAGCCCCAGCATTTT.

The gene calls are TRBV11-3 and TRBJ2-2; D remains unclear. Per the germline V gene, CDR1 is SGHNT and CDR2 is YENEEA. CDR3 size: 15 residues. Between the trimmed V and J ends, which lost 5 bases and 2 bases, there was a span of 12 bases. DNA for the CDR3: TGTGCCAGCAGCCAAACTTTTGACAACACCGGGGAGCTGTTTTTT. Its protein is CASSQTFDNTGELFF.